Listed here is a single T cell receptor (beta chain). This entry comes from a study of PD-L1 blockade in urothelial cancer. As for the study in general: Analyses used blood from 3 weeks (second dose) and 6 weeks after treatment start. Blood samples had a median of approximately 140,000 T cells, tens of thousands of unique TCRs, and clonality 0.08 to 0.09.

Generated by immunoSEQ multiplex PCR, the TCRdb table keeps only in-frame clones and is missing some. The sample holds tens of thousands of clones, about four fifths seen once. Documented time point: pretreatment peripheral blood. All patients carried locally advanced or metastatic urothelial carcinoma. The CDR3 has 17 residues. The junction had 8 bases not matched to a gene; V was cut back by 2 bases and J by 9 bases. Per germline, CDR1 SGHTA and CDR2 FQGTGA. This receptor was obtained from a man aged 70-80 years with urothelial cancer. This chain uses TRBV7-3 with TRBJ2-1; 15 bases align to TRBD2. This material consisted of PBMCs, taken around atezolizumab (anti-PD-L1) treatment. The DNA for the CDR3 is TGTGCCAGCAGCTTAGTAGGGACTAGCGGGGGGACGGGTGAGCAGTTCTTC. Amino acid sequence: CASSLVGTSGGTGEQFF.